The T cell receptor beta chain under discussion was sequenced for a study of T cell repertoires in cytomegalovirus infection. Germline CDR1 MDHEN, CDR2 SYDVKM. Trimming took off 5 bases at V and 0 bases at J, with 8 bases between the two ends. CDR3 length: 14 residues. This clonotype was seen more than once but under ten times. MiXCR was run by TCRdb on the reads, yielding one entry per CDR3 protein. The sample lists 150,000 to 180,000 distinct CDR3 sequences; roughly a quarter were seen once. This chain uses TRBV28 with TRBJ2-1; D is ambiguous. Sequencing used PBMCs. The sequence was collected from a human donor in good health (CMV status not recorded). Some clones in this sample may be carry-over from other donors' samples. CDR3 bases: TGTGCCAGCAGTCCCCCCAACTCCTACAATGAGCAGTTCTTC. It codes for CASSPPNSYNEQFF.